This T cell receptor (beta chain) was identified during a study of CXCR3-negative and CXCR3-positive naive CD8 T cells. Regarding the study as a whole: Hydrophobicity was higher for TRB CDR3s found in CXCR3-positive naive cells than in CXCR3-negative naive cells.

In preparing the TRB cDNA libraries, 5' RACE with UMI labels was used. Using the 5' RACE reads, TCRdb records one entry per CDR3 protein without DNA. The sample includes some 150,000 distinct CDR3 sequences. This CDR3 comprises 14 residues. Per the germline V gene, CDR1 is SNHLY and CDR2 is FYNNEI. As concerns this clonotype: Its antigen is undetermined.

The clonotype originates from a human donor in good health. Some clones in this sample may be carry-over from other donors' samples. The sample comprised naive CXCR3+ CD8+ T cells from blood. Subset described: CD45RO-CCR7+CD27+CD95- naive CD8+ T cells expressing CXCR3 (TNR3+). The gene calls are TRBV2 and TRBJ2-7; TCRdb gives TRBD1 as the D gene, but with no DNA this cannot be confirmed. This CDR3 reads CASSGFPGNYEQYF.